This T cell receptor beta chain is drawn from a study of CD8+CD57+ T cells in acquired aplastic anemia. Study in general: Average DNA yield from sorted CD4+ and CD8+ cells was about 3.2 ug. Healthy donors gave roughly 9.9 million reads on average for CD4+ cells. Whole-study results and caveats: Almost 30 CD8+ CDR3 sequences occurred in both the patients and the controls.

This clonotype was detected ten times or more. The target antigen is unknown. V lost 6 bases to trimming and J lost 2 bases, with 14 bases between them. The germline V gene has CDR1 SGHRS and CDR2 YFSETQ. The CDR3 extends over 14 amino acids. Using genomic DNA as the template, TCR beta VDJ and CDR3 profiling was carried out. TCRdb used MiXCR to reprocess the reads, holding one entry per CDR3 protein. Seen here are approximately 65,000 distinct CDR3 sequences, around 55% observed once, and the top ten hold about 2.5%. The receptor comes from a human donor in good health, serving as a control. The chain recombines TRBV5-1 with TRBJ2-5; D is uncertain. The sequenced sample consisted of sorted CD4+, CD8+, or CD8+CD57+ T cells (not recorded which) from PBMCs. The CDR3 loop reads CASTQLTGQETQYF. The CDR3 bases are TGCGCCAGCACCCAGCTTACGGGTCAAGAGACCCAGTACTTC.